This T cell receptor beta chain is drawn from a study of early T cells in non-severe SARS-CoV-2 infection (dated by TCRdb to the early 2020s). About the full investigation: Bulk RNA from unsorted whole blood was used for TCR sequencing, so alpha and beta chains could not be paired.

This clonotype was seen many times. It lacks a known antigen. No base-level quality is on record; no much larger clone is a single base apart. The full study reports these points: VDJdb matching was skewed toward anti-spike CD8 responses, so virus-specific expansions were likely underestimated and private and CD4 specificities were missed.

The CDR3 holds 14 amino acids from the cysteine to the phenylalanine. Of the read, only the CDR3 DNA is kept; its 42 bases are in frame from base 1. Reading the germline V gene (reference sequence) gives CDR1 SGHNT and CDR2 YYREEE. At the junction V is shortened by 7 bases and J by 4 bases, with 17 bases in between. Preparation of the library involved 5' RACE. Sequencing took place on a NextSeq 500. To correct for sequencing error and PCR bias, the TCR library protocol tagged individual cDNA molecules with unique molecular identifiers. Both TCR alpha and beta chains were sequenced, and tight co-correlation was observed between alpha and beta sequence abundances in each sample. The original pipeline was this. Decombinator V4 was used to annotate the V gene, J gene and CDR3 of the TCR sequences. Expanded TCRs were defined as changing significantly between any two time points under a Poisson model with p below 0.0001. TCR abundances were normalised to the total number of TCRs sequenced in each sample and reported as counts per million. TRAV1-2 paired with TRAJ12, TRAJ20 or TRAJ33 defined MAIT TCRs, while TRAV10 paired with TRAJ18 defined iNKT TCRs. A search of VDJdb, accessed on 1 November 2021, was run for TCRs annotated to CMV, EBV and SARS-CoV-2, with TCRs annotated for multiple antigens excluded. The public sequencing data were trimmed at Q25 with fastp and processed into clonotypes with MiXCR by TCRdb, which kept only in-frame beta chains. Every entry covers one CDR3 protein and lists the most common genes and DNA from its rows. The V and J calls were not made by the authors but by TCRdb's processing. The sample has roughly 35,000 distinct CDR3 sequences on record, around 7% of them singletons. The top ten hold approximately 4.1% of the sample.

The study was a case-control design nested within a healthcare worker cohort in London, UK, with weekly nasopharyngeal swab PCR tests and blood sampling. Healthcare workers were enrolled in the week of the UK lockdown, from 23 to 31 March 2020, and were followed every week for up to roughly 15 weeks. The chain joins TRBV5-4 to TRBJ2-5; the D region may be TRBD1 or TRBD2, each matching 6 bases equally. Sequenced: whole blood. This TCR derives from an adult who was a healthcare worker with PCR-confirmed SARS-CoV-2 infection or an uninfected control (not recorded which). The CDR3 reads CASHMGGLLETQYF. Here is the DNA: TGTGCCAGCCATATGGGGGGCTTGTTAGAGACCCAGTACTTC.